This entry lists 8 T cell receptor beta chains sequenced from one sample in a study of CD8 T cells in Susac syndrome. When the RNA was reverse transcribed, random hexamers were used with an input of about 0.45 to 1 ug. One entry per CDR3 protein results from TCRdb running MiXCR on the immunoSEQ multiplex PCR reads. The table has just over 300,000 distinct CDR3 sequences, 92% seen once. The sequenced material came from CD4+ T cells from PBMCs. The receptors stem from a human donor with multiple sclerosis.

The chain is built from TRBV6-5 and TRBJ2-3; 10 nucleotides align to TRBD1. Germline V CDR1 and CDR2: MNHEY, SVGAGI. The CDR3 is made up of 13 amino acids. The ends lost 1 base at V and 13 bases at J; junction bases unmatched: 5. The CDR3 loop reads CASSYFDRGQEYF. CDR3 sequence (DNA): TGTGCCAGCAGTTACTTTGACAGGGGGCAGGAGTATTTT.

The rearrangement uses TRBV19 and TRBJ2-7; 10 positions match TRBD1. With V trimmed by 6 bases and J by 6 bases, 8 bases remained unmatched. The CDR3 totals 14 residues. The germline V gene has CDR1 LNHDA and CDR2 SQIVND (reference sequence). The CDR3, as DNA: TGTGCCAGTAGAAGGCGGGACAGGGGAAGCGAGCAGTACTTC. Translating gives CASRRRDRGSEQYF.

The rearrangement uses TRBV6-1 and TRBJ1-4; D not resolved. Germline assignment: CDR1 MNHNS and CDR2 SASEGT. This CDR3 region has 14 residues. The ends were cut back, 0 bases at V and 4 bases at J, with 6 bases in the middle. This CDR3 is CASSEAGRNEKLFF. As DNA, the CDR3 is TGTGCCAGCAGTGAAGCTGGGCGTAATGAAAAACTGTTTTTT.

The V call is TRBV5-1, the J call TRBJ2-1; TRBD2 matches at 9 bases. The V gene end was trimmed by 4 bases and the J gene end by 3 bases; junction bases not matched to a gene: 5. The germline gives CDR1 SGHRS, CDR2 YFSETQ. The CDR3 covers 15 residues. Here the CDR3 DNA reads TGCGCCAGCAGCCAAAGCGGGGGGATCTACAATGAGCAGTTCTTC. It specifies CASSQSGGIYNEQFF.

The rearrangement links TRBV11-3 to TRBJ2-6; D is ambiguous. V was pared by 5 bases and J by 0 bases, with 14 bases between. CDR3 length equals 17 residues. Looked up from germline, CDR1 is SGHNT and CDR2 is YENEEA. The CDR3, as DNA: TGTGCCAGCAGCCCCGGAATGACCCCCTCTGGGGCCAACGTCCTGACTTTC. Its translation is CASSPGMTPSGANVLTF.

This chain's CDR3 is CASKMTGGDQPQHF. The CDR3 coding sequence is TGTGCCAGCAAAATGACAGGTGGGGATCAGCCCCAGCATTTT. The J gene is TRBJ1-5, the V gene TRBV6-2 or TRBV6-3, with TRBD1 as a possible D gene (6 bases). Germline V gene lookup returns CDR1 MNHEY and CDR2 SVGEGT. V was trimmed by 7 bases and J by 5 bases, leaving 15 bases between them. The CDR3 has 14 amino acids.

V is TRBV27 and J is TRBJ1-2, with D hard to call. This CDR3 is 16 amino acids long. With 2 bases removed from V and 8 bases from J, the gap between germline ends came to 21 bases. The germline CDR1 and CDR2 sequences are MNHEY and SMNVEV (reference sequence). Here the CDR3 reads CASSLASMVNSGGYTF. In nucleotides, the CDR3 is TGTGCCAGCAGTTTAGCCAGCATGGTTAATTCGGGAGGCTACACCTTC.

J is TRBJ1-5 and V is TRBV6-5; the D gene is possibly TRBD1 (6 bases). The V gene lost 0 bases and the J gene lost 7 bases, with 16 bases spanning the gap. Germline CDR1 and CDR2: MNHEY and SVGAGI. CDR3 length equals 16 residues. The CDR3 nucleotides are TGTGCCAGCAGTTACTCGAGTACAGGGAAGGGACAGCCCCAGCATTTT. Its translation: CASSYSSTGKGQPQHF.